This T cell receptor beta chain originates from a study of T cells in Graves' hyperthyroidism and ophthalmopathy. Authors of the study amplified TCR beta CDR3 regions from RNA transcripts. First-round RT-PCR of the TCR CDR3 relied on the HTBI primer set. TCRdb recomputed calls from the multiplex PCR reads with MiXCR, one row per CDR3 protein. The top ten hold approximately 30% of the sample, which has 370,000 or so distinct CDR3 sequences, more than 15% seen once. V lost 0 bases and J lost 3, with 12 bases in between. CDR3 length equals 15 residues. Looked up from germline, CDR1 is LGHNA and CDR2 is YSLEER. At least ten counts were recorded for this clonotype. This blood was taken when hyperthyroidism was first diagnosed, before any ophthalmopathy symptoms existed.

V usage is TRBV4-3 and J usage is TRBJ2-7; no clear D gene. The sequenced sample was blood. The TCR originated in a woman aged 18-29 years with Graves' hyperthyroidism that later progressed to Graves' ophthalmopathy. DNA for the CDR3: TGCGCCAGCAGCCAAGATCCTTCCTACTACTACGAGCAGTACTTC. This codes for CASSQDPSYYYEQYF.